These 32 T cell receptor beta chains came from one sample sequenced in a study of control samples from healthy donors and cancer patients. Some clones are missing from TCRdb's copy, which holds only in-frame ones; the method was immunoSEQ multiplex PCR. The profile shows about 120,000 clones, approximately 90% of them singletons. Specimen: blood. The receptor set was obtained from a woman in her sixties or seventies in good health.

The rearrangement joins TRBV9 to TRBJ2-3; 13 bases are a match to TRBD2. Germline CDR1 and CDR2: SGDLS and YYNGEE. V dropped 4 bases and J dropped 9; count of bases not matched to a gene: 2. This CDR3 contains 13 residues. CDR3 region: CASSTGLAGTQYF. CDR3 DNA: TGTGCCAGCAGCACGGGACTAGCGGGGACGCAGTATTTT.

The CDR3 here is CASSSNCRGRYGYTF. CDR3 in DNA: TGTGCCAGCAGTTCCAACTGCAGGGGGAGATATGGCTACACCTTC. This chain joins TRBV6-7 and TRBJ1-2; 7 positions match TRBD1. TRBV6-7 is flagged as an ORF with uncertain function. V dropped 4 bases and J dropped 5; count of bases not matched to a gene: 10. The CDR3 totals 15 residues.

The CDR3 nucleotides are TGTGCCATCAGCCCATTCAGGGGGGGGGCCCTCAATGAGCAGTTCTTC. This translates into CAISPFRGGALNEQFF. This rearrangement joins TRBV10-3 to TRBJ2-1; tentatively, D is TRBD1 or TRBD2 (7 bases each). CDR1 and CDR2 (germline): ENHRY, SYGVKD. The CDR3 is made up of 16 amino acids. V gave up 6 bases and J gave up 6 bases, with 21 bases separating them.

The CDR3 loop is CASSYLGQNAYEQYF. The CDR3 DNA follows: TGTGCCAGCAGCTATTTGGGACAGAACGCCTACGAGCAGTACTTC. J is TRBJ2-7 and V is TRBV7-2, with 7 bases matching TRBD1. The ends lost 4 bases at V and 2 bases at J; junction bases unmatched: 8. Germline CDR1 reads SGHTA; CDR2 reads FQGNSA. This CDR3 comprises 15 residues. Based on the CDR3 plus reference TRBV7-2 and TRBJ2-7, the full variable domain is GAGVSQSPSNKVTEKGKDVELRCDPISGHTALYWYRQSLGQGLEFLIYFQGNSAPDKSGLPSDRFSAERTGGSVSTLTIQRTQQEDSAVYLCASSYLGQNAYEQYFGPGTRLTVT.

The chain couples TRBV7-9 to TRBJ2-3, with a possible D match to TRBD2 (6 bases). The germline CDR1 and CDR2 sequences are SEHNR and FQNEAQ (reference sequence). CDR3 length equals 15 residues. V was pared by 5 bases and J by 3 bases, with 15 bases between. The CDR3 DNA sequence: TGTGCCAGCAGCACACGCGCGGGGCAGACAGATACGCAGTATTTT. Its translation: CASSTRAGQTDTQYF.

This clone was counted once. The chain uses TRBV5-4 and TRBJ1-2; TRBD1 matches at 8 bases. Looked up from germline, CDR1 is SGHNT and CDR2 is YYREEE (reference sequence). With 0 bases clipped from V and 0 bases from J, the junction kept 7 bases outside the gene matches. There are 17 residues in the CDR3. The CDR3 coding sequence is TGTGCCAGCAGCTTGGACAGGGGGAACCTAGCTAACTATGGCTACACCTTC. This encodes CASSLDRGNLANYGYTF.

This rearrangement joins TRBV5-1 to TRBJ2-1; TRBD2 matches at 11 bases. The germline V gene has CDR1 SGHRS and CDR2 YFSETQ. J was trimmed by 2 bases and V by 2 bases; bases with no gene match: 9. This CDR3 contains 18 residues. This chain's CDR3 is CASSFPRLAGGAYNEQFF. The CDR3 DNA follows: TGCGCCAGCAGCTTCCCCCGTCTAGCGGGGGGAGCCTACAATGAGCAGTTCTTC.

The V gene is TRBV9, the J gene TRBJ2-2; the D is unclear. The CDR3 covers 13 residues. From germline, CDR1 is SGDLS and CDR2 YYNGEE. The V end lost 0 bases, the J end lost 5 bases, and 5 bases lay between the germline ends. The CDR3 spells CASSVVGTGELFF. The CDR3 DNA follows: TGTGCCAGCAGCGTAGTCGGGACCGGGGAGCTGTTTTTT.

The rearrangement uses TRBV5-4 and TRBJ1-5; D is ambiguous. Germline values: CDR1 SGHNT, CDR2 YYREEE (reference sequence). Trimming cost V 2 bases and J 4 bases, with 7 bases left between them. CDR3 length: 13 residues. CDR3 bases: TGTGCCAGCAGCTTAGATCCAAATCAGCCCCAGCATTTT. It yields the protein CASSLDPNQPQHF.

The chain employs TRBV15 and TRBJ1-2, with TRBD1 identical over 8 bases. Germline V CDR1 and CDR2: LNHNV, YYDKDF (reference sequence). The V segment lost 0 bases and the J segment 6 bases; nucleotides outside the gene matches: 9. The CDR3 loop spans 16 amino acids. The CDR3 DNA is TGTGCCACCAGCAGAGAGGGAACAGGGGGAGTTGATGGCTACACCTTC. Translated, it gives CATSREGTGGVDGYTF. Combining the CDR3 with reference TRBV15 and TRBJ1-2 gives the whole variable domain DAMVIQNPRYQVTQFGKPVTLSCSQTLNHNVMYWYQQKSSQAPKLLFHYYDKDFNNEADTPDNFQSRRPNTSFCFLDIRSPGLGDTAMYLCATSREGTGGVDGYTFGSGTRLTVV.

The rearrangement links TRBV10-3 to TRBJ1-3; possible D gene TRBD1, 6 bases. CDR3 length: 13 residues. CDR1 is ENHRY and CDR2 is SYGVKD in the germline V gene. V lost 10 bases, J lost 0 bases, and 10 bases lay in between. DNA of the CDR3: TGTGCCACCACGGACAGCTCTGGAAACACCATATATTTT. It encodes CATTDSSGNTIYF.

This chain uses TRBV9 with TRBJ2-7; D is unclear. V dropped 0 bases and J dropped 4 bases, with 8 bases sitting between them. Germline V gene data show CDR1 as SGDLS and CDR2 as YYNGEE. The CDR3 is 13 residues long. The CDR3 is CASSVAVGYEQYF. CDR3 in DNA: TGTGCCAGCAGCGTAGCTGTGGGGTACGAGCAGTACTTC.

This chain connects TRBV7-2 to TRBJ2-7; D call uncertain. Germline CDR1 and CDR2: SGHTA and FQGNSA. The V and J ends lost 0 bases and 1 base respectively, with 7 bases between them. This CDR3 is built from 14 residues. CDR3 sequence reads: CASSLARQSYEQYF. CDR3 DNA sequence: TGTGCCAGCAGCTTAGCTAGGCAATCCTACGAGCAGTACTTC. Supplemented by reference TRBV7-2 and TRBJ2-7, the full variable domain reads GAGVSQSPSNKVTEKGKDVELRCDPISGHTALYWYRQSLGQGLEFLIYFQGNSAPDKSGLPSDRFSAERTGGSVSTLTIQRTQQEDSAVYLCASSLARQSYEQYFGPGTRLTVT.

The chain recombines TRBV5-1 with TRBJ2-3, with TRBD1 matching 8 bases. Looked up from germline, CDR1 is SGHRS and CDR2 is YFSETQ. Trimming cost V 4 bases and J 1 base; bases outside gene matches: 14. CDR3 length equals 18 residues. The CDR3 protein is CASSLGQGRSTGTDTQYF. For the CDR3, the DNA is TGCGCCAGCAGCCTCGGACAGGGTCGAAGTACGGGCACAGATACGCAGTATTTT.

This clone has a handful of counts. The rearrangement joins TRBV11-1 to TRBJ2-7, with 7 bases that match TRBD1. The CDR3 extends over 15 amino acids. CDR1 is SGHAT, CDR2 FQDESV, per germline (reference sequence). V gave up 4 bases and J gave up 4 bases; unmatched junction bases: 10. CDR3 nucleotide sequence: TGTGCCAGCAGCTCTCCCGGACAGGCCTCATACGAGCAGTACTTC. Its translation: CASSSPGQASYEQYF.

This chain uses TRBV5-6 with TRBJ2-1; D possibly matches TRBD1 or TRBD2 (5 bases each). The CDR3 is 14 residues long. Germline V gene data show CDR1 as SGHDT and CDR2 as YYEEEE. Trimming cost V 4 bases and J 6 bases, with 14 bases left between them. CDR3 in DNA: TGTGCCAGCAGCCACTTTTGGGGGTCCAATGAGCAGTTCTTC. It codes for CASSHFWGSNEQFF. Drawing the rest from reference TRBV5-6 and TRBJ2-1, the complete variable domain is DAGVTQSPTHLIKTRGQQVTLRCSPKSGHDTVSWYQQALGQGPQFIFQYYEEEERQRGNFPDRFSGHQFPNYSSELNVNALLLGDSALYLCASSHFWGSNEQFFGPGTRLTVL.

This clone was observed once. The rearrangement joins TRBV7-6 to TRBJ2-7, with D perhaps given as TRBD1 or TRBD2 (5 bases each). Germline V gene sequence: CDR1 SGHVS, CDR2 FNYEAQ. CDR3 length: 15 amino acids. The ends were cut back, 5 bases at V and 0 bases at J, with 14 bases in the middle. Written as DNA, the CDR3 is TGTGCCAGCAGCGCCCGGGACGGACCCTCCTACGAGCAGTACTTC. Translated, it gives CASSARDGPSYEQYF.

The CDR3: CASSAASPNEKLFF. The CDR3 region has the DNA TGCGCCAGCAGTGCGGCCAGCCCTAATGAAAAACTGTTTTTT. The rearrangement joins TRBV10-1 to TRBJ1-4; no clear D gene. CDR1 and CDR2 from the germline V gene are WNHNN and SYGVQD (reference sequence). The CDR3 is 14 amino acids. V was cut by 4 bases and J by 3 bases, with 9 bases left in between.

A note on this clone: The same CDR3 is also encoded by other DNA sequences in this sample. The rearrangement uses TRBV10-1 and TRBJ2-3, with unresolved D. Trimming shortened V by 1 base and J by 3 bases, and 14 bases separated the two germline ends. Germline V CDR1 and CDR2: WNHNN, SYGVQD (reference sequence). The CDR3 has 16 residues. CDR3 residues: CASSEYEALGTDTQYF. CDR3 sequence (DNA): TGCGCCAGCAGTGAGTACGAGGCTCTAGGTACAGATACGCAGTATTTT.

This chain connects TRBV7-9 to TRBJ1-5; weak D call: TRBD1 (5 bases). The V gene lost 1 base and the J gene lost 7 bases, with 11 bases spanning the gap. The CDR3 covers 14 residues. Germline V CDR1 and CDR2: SEHNR, FQNEAQ (reference sequence). In nucleotides, the CDR3 is TGTGCCAGCAGCTTAGTGCCAGGGAACCAGCCCCAGCATTTT. Its protein product is CASSLVPGNQPQHF.

This clone occurred once. This chain joins TRBV5-6 and TRBJ1-1; D unresolved. The CDR3 covers 12 residues. V shed 5 bases and J shed 1 base, with 6 bases lying between them. In germline, CDR1 is SGHDT, CDR2 YYEEEE. CDR3 loop: CASRYSNTEAFF. For the CDR3, the DNA is TGTGCCAGCAGGTATTCGAACACTGAAGCTTTCTTT.

The V gene is TRBV6-4, the J gene TRBJ1-2; D call uncertain. The V end lost 8 bases, the J end lost 7 bases, and 17 bases lay between the germline ends. This CDR3 region has 13 residues. The germline V gene encodes CDR1 MRHNA and CDR2 SNTAGT. The CDR3 reads CASRSGALFGYTF. The CDR3 DNA sequence: TGTGCCAGCCGCTCGGGAGCCCTATTTGGCTACACCTTC.

This clone was observed a few times. The chain links TRBV28 to TRBJ1-2; D unclear. Germline V gene sequence: CDR1 MDHEN, CDR2 SYDVKM. The CDR3 runs 11 residues. Trimming shortened V by 7 bases and J by 9 bases, and 12 bases separated the two germline ends. CDR3 amino acids: CASISVRRYTF. CDR3 DNA: TGTGCCAGCATATCCGTGAGGCGCTACACCTTC.

The CDR3 sequence: CASSVSPTGADTQYF. The DNA for the CDR3 is TGTGCCAGCAGCGTATCCCCAACAGGGGCAGATACGCAGTATTTT. The chain employs TRBV9 and TRBJ2-3; TRBD1 agrees at 7 bases. Germline CDR1 SGDLS, CDR2 YYNGEE. The CDR3 extends over 15 amino acids. The ends lost 1 base at V and 4 bases at J; junction bases unmatched: 6.

This sequence joins TRBV28 and TRBJ2-7; 11 bases fit TRBD1. The CDR3 has 15 residues. V lost 6 bases to trimming and J lost 1 base; unmatched junction nucleotides: 5. Germline V CDR1 and CDR2: MDHEN, SYDVKM. The CDR3 protein is CASRLGTGGSYEQYF. CDR3 coding DNA: TGTGCCAGCAGATTAGGGACAGGGGGGTCCTACGAGCAGTACTTC.

This clone was found once. The chain employs TRBV29-1 and TRBJ2-7, with 7 bases identical to TRBD1. The V and J ends lost 5 bases and 5 bases, in that order; junction bases with no gene match: 3. Germline CDR1 is SQVTM and CDR2 is ANQGSEA. The CDR3 length is 11 residues. CDR3 loop: CSVQTGDEQYF. DNA for the CDR3: TGCAGCGTTCAAACAGGGGACGAGCAGTACTTC.

The chain has TRBV10-3 and TRBJ1-1; TRBD1 agrees at 10 bases. Germline lookup yields CDR1 ENHRY and CDR2 SYGVKD. This CDR3 spans 15 amino acids. Trimming cost V 7 bases and J 0 bases; bases outside gene matches: 5. The CDR3: CAIKPGTGVNTEAFF. The CDR3 DNA reads TGTGCCATCAAACCCGGGACAGGGGTGAACACTGAAGCTTTCTTT.

In nucleotides, the CDR3 is TGTGCCAGCAGCTCGCTAGGCGTGAGCACAGATACGCAGTATTTT. Its translation is CASSSLGVSTDTQYF. V is TRBV5-8 and J is TRBJ2-3; no definite D call. CDR1 and CDR2 (germline): SGHTS, YDEGEE. This CDR3 has 15 residues. Trimming pared 3 bases from V and 0 bases from J, leaving 11 bases between.

V gene TRBV4-2 combines with J gene TRBJ1-1; tentatively, D is TRBD1 (5 bases). V dropped 0 bases and J dropped 1 base, with 9 bases sitting between them. From germline, CDR1 is LGHNA and CDR2 YNFKEQ. This CDR3 comprises 15 residues. The CDR3 spells CASSQDGTSNTEAFF. CDR3 nucleotide sequence: TGTGCCAGCAGCCAAGACGGGACGTCGAACACTGAAGCTTTCTTT.

This clone was recorded once. The chain links TRBV2 to TRBJ2-5; 7 bases match TRBD1. Trimming removed 6 bases from V and 2 bases from J; junction bases left unmatched: 3. Germline CDR1 and CDR2: SNHLY and FYNNEI. This CDR3 is built from 13 residues. The CDR3 DNA reads as TGTGCCAGCAGGAGGACAGGACAAGAGACCCAGTACTTC. It translates to CASRRTGQETQYF.

For the CDR3, the DNA is TGTGCCACCAGCAGGGACCGGCAGGGATCAGAGACCCAGTACTTC. This encodes CATSRDRQGSETQYF. The V gene is TRBV15, the J gene TRBJ2-5; D is perhaps TRBD1 (5 bases). Germline CDR1 LNHNV, CDR2 YYDKDF (reference sequence). There are 15 residues in the CDR3. V was clipped by 3 bases and J by 4 bases, with 15 bases between them.

This clone appeared a single time. This sequence joins TRBV6-5 and TRBJ2-3; D is unclear. Looked up from germline, CDR1 is MNHEY and CDR2 is SVGAGI. V was pared by 0 bases and J by 0 bases, with 7 bases between. The CDR3 sequence is 15 residues long. Here the CDR3 DNA reads TGTGCCAGCAGTTACTCCGCTATTAGCACAGATACGCAGTATTTT. This encodes CASSYSAISTDTQYF.